Following are 26 T cell receptor beta chains from one sample sequenced in a study of PD-L1 blockade in urothelial cancer. The time point here: peripheral blood 6 weeks after treatment start. Assay used: immunoSEQ multiplex PCR; TCRdb lists only in-frame clones, some missing. The data show 100,000 to 150,000 clones, about 84% seen once. The sequences come from PBMCs, collected around atezolizumab (anti-PD-L1) treatment. These TCRs come from a man in his forties or fifties with urothelial cancer.

The V gene is TRBV27, the J gene TRBJ1-1; 8 bases line up with TRBD1. J was trimmed by 6 bases and V by 6 bases; bases with no gene match: 9. Germline CDR1 and CDR2: MNHEY and SMNVEV (reference sequence). The CDR3 covers 14 residues. The CDR3 nucleotides read TGTGCCAGCAGCCCGGGGACAGGAACCCCTGAAGCTTTCTTT. Amino acids: CASSPGTGTPEAFF.

This chain links TRBV5-6 with TRBJ2-7, with TRBD2 matching over 12 bases. The length of the CDR3 is 17 residues. The germline gives CDR1 SGHDT, CDR2 YYEEEE. Losses at the gene ends were 5 bases for V and 4 bases for J; bases not matched to a gene: 13. The DNA for the CDR3 is TGTGCCAGCAGGCGATGGACTAGCGGGACAAGTACGTACGAGCAGTACTTC. This gives the protein CASRRWTSGTSTYEQYF.

This sequence joins TRBV7-9 and TRBJ2-1, with 9 bases matching TRBD1. This CDR3 spans 18 amino acids. V shed 4 bases and J 7 bases; nucleotides not matched to a gene: 17. Germline CDR1 and CDR2: SEHNR and FQNEAQ (reference sequence). The DNA of the CDR3 is TGTGCCAGCAGCTCACTCCACCCAGGACAGGGGAGCCGAAATGAGCAGTTCTTC. Residues: CASSSLHPGQGSRNEQFF. Full variable domain (missing parts from reference TRBV7-9 and TRBJ2-1): DTGVSQNPRHKITKRGQNVTFRCDPISEHNRLYWYRQTLGQGPEFLTYFQNEAQLEKSRLLSDRFSAERPKGSFSTLEIQRTEQGDSAMYLCASSSLHPGQGSRNEQFFGPGTRLTVL.

The chain is built from TRBV7-2 and TRBJ2-7, with D possibly matching TRBD2 (6 bases). V lost 3 bases, J lost 5 bases, and 23 bases lay in between. From germline, CDR1 is SGHTA and CDR2 FQGNSA. This CDR3 region has 17 residues. CDR3 region: CASSFRGIESRTNEQYF. DNA of the CDR3: TGTGCCAGCAGCTTTCGGGGGATAGAATCCCGTACGAACGAGCAGTACTTC.

This chain connects TRBV7-8 to TRBJ2-4, with 8 positions matching TRBD2. The CDR3 is 15 residues long. V trimming: 4 bases; J trimming: 10 bases; junction bases outside the gene matches: 12. Germline V gives CDR1 SGHVS, CDR2 FQNEAQ. The CDR3 DNA reads TGTGCCAGCAGCTCCACCCCCGGGACTAGTACTATTCAGTACTTC. Its translation is CASSSTPGTSTIQYF.

V is TRBV6-4 and J is TRBJ1-2, with TRBD1 as a possible D gene (6 bases). The CDR3 covers 15 residues. V lost 0 bases to trimming and J lost 6 bases, with 14 bases between them. Germline loops: CDR1 MRHNA, CDR2 SNTAGT. The CDR3 loop reads CASSDSPGARNGYTF. Here the CDR3 DNA reads TGTGCCAGCAGTGACTCGCCAGGGGCTCGAAATGGCTACACCTTC.

The chain uses TRBV7-9 and TRBJ1-4, with TRBD1 matching over 8 bases. In germline, CDR1 is SEHNR, CDR2 FQNEAQ (reference sequence). V dropped 4 bases and J dropped 7; count of bases not matched to a gene: 8. The CDR3 extends over 15 amino acids. The CDR3 region is CASSSALGQGEKLFF. CDR3 DNA sequence: TGTGCCAGCAGCTCGGCCCTAGGACAGGGTGAAAAACTGTTTTTT.

This chain joins TRBV28 and TRBJ2-5; 8 nucleotides line up with TRBD1. The length of the CDR3 is 17 residues. Looked up from germline, CDR1 is MDHEN and CDR2 is SYDVKM. J was trimmed by 0 bases and V by 1 base; bases with no gene match: 7. The CDR3 is CASSLFNSGGHQETQYF. The CDR3 bases are TGTGCCAGCAGTTTATTCAACTCAGGGGGCCACCAAGAGACCCAGTACTTC.

This clone occurred once. The gene calls are TRBV5-1 and TRBJ2-3, with no clear D. CDR1 and CDR2 (germline): SGHRS, YFSETQ. This CDR3 has 15 amino acids. The V end lost 7 bases, the J end lost 2 bases, and 17 bases lay between the germline ends. The CDR3 is CASAALPGDTDTQYF. The CDR3 region has the DNA TGCGCCAGCGCCGCCCTGCCAGGCGACACAGATACGCAGTATTTT.

This chain links TRBV6-1 with TRBJ1-6; 8 nucleotides agree with TRBD1. The CDR3 extends over 15 amino acids. V dropped 7 bases and J dropped 6; count of bases not matched to a gene: 8. The V gene's germline CDR1 is MNHNS and CDR2 SASEGT. The chain's CDR3 is CASNLDRGLNSPLHF. The CDR3 region has the DNA TGTGCCAGCAACCTAGACAGGGGACTTAATTCACCCCTCCACTTT.

Written as DNA, the CDR3 is TGTGCCTGGAGTGTAAACAGGAATGGAAACACCATATATTTT. Translated: CAWSVNRNGNTIYF. The chain couples TRBV30 to TRBJ1-3; D might be TRBD1 (5 bases). The germline gives CDR1 GTSNPN, CDR2 SVGIG (reference sequence). The CDR3 extends over 14 amino acids. Trimming removed 0 bases from V and 3 bases from J, with 9 bases in between.

The chain carries TRBV29-1 and TRBJ1-1; D unresolved. In germline, CDR1 is SQVTM, CDR2 ANQGSEA. Trimming took off 7 bases at V and 1 base at J, with 13 bases between the two ends. The CDR3 loop spans 13 amino acids. CDR3 in amino acids: CSGRGFRNTEAFF. In nucleotides, the CDR3 is TGCAGCGGTCGCGGTTTTAGGAACACTGAAGCTTTCTTT.

The rearrangement uses TRBV6-5 and TRBJ2-7; 9 nucleotides agree with TRBD1. Germline loops: CDR1 MNHEY, CDR2 SVGAGI. The CDR3 runs to 14 residues. Trimming removed 5 bases from V and 6 bases from J; junction bases left unmatched: 8. The chain's CDR3 is CASSLGQGKAEQYF. CDR3 sequence (DNA): TGTGCCAGCAGTCTCGGACAGGGGAAAGCCGAGCAGTACTTC.

The chain combines TRBV5-6 with TRBJ2-7; the D gene is possibly TRBD2 (5 bases). The V end was cut by 4 bases, the J end by 2 bases, with 19 bases between. The CDR3 is 16 amino acids. Looked up from germline, CDR1 is SGHDT and CDR2 is YYEEEE. This chain's CDR3 is CASSAVLGGFTYEQYF. DNA for the CDR3: TGTGCCAGCAGCGCCGTACTAGGCGGTTTTACCTACGAGCAGTACTTC.

The J gene is TRBJ2-7, the V gene TRBV18; D is uncertain. The CDR3 is 12 amino acids. V lost 6 bases, J lost 0 bases, and 6 bases lay in between. Germline values: CDR1 KGHSH, CDR2 LQKENI. CDR3 DNA: TGTGCCAGCTCCGTTTCCTCCTACGAGCAGTACTTC. The encoded protein is CASSVSSYEQYF.

The rearrangement links TRBV9 to TRBJ2-2; possible D gene TRBD2, 6 bases. Germline lookup yields CDR1 SGDLS and CDR2 YYNGEE. V was clipped by 0 bases and J by 1 base, with 10 bases between them. The CDR3 contains 16 residues. This CDR3 is CASSVAAGMNTGELFF. The CDR3 DNA reads TGTGCCAGCAGCGTAGCTGCGGGAATGAACACCGGGGAGCTGTTTTTT.

This chain uses TRBV30 with TRBJ1-6, with 10 positions matching TRBD1. Germline trimming cut 2 bases from V and 7 bases from J; bases unmatched to any gene: 2. CDR3 length: 14 amino acids. Per germline, CDR1 GTSNPN and CDR2 SVGIG (reference sequence). The CDR3 protein is CAWSTDRGNSPLHF. The CDR3 DNA reads TGTGCCTGGAGTACGGACAGGGGGAATTCACCCCTCCACTTT. The full variable domain, completed using reference TRBV30 and TRBJ1-6, is SQTIHQWPATLVQPVGSPLSLECTVEGTSNPNLYWYRQAAGRGLQLLFYSVGIGQISSEVPQNLSASRPQDRQFILSSKKLLLSDSGFYLCAWSTDRGNSPLHFGNGTRLTVT.

This chain joins TRBV4-1 and TRBJ2-7, with 8 bases lining up with TRBD1. The length of the CDR3 is 17 residues. Germline lookup yields CDR1 MGHRA and CDR2 YSYEKL. V shed 0 bases and J 4 bases; nucleotides not matched to a gene: 11. CDR3 DNA sequence: TGCGCCAGCAGCCAAGATCGTCCCGGGACAGGATCTTACGAGCAGTACTTC. Protein: CASSQDRPGTGSYEQYF.

This clone was counted only a few times. The chain combines TRBV11-2 with TRBJ2-7, with 11 nucleotides matching TRBD2. Germline V CDR1 and CDR2: SGHAT, FQNNGV. CDR3 length: 15 amino acids. V shed 5 bases and J 6 bases; nucleotides not matched to a gene: 9. CDR3 in DNA: TGTGCCAGCAGCCGGACTAGCGGGTCCCCGGGCGAGCAGTACTTC. Protein sequence: CASSRTSGSPGEQYF.

This chain uses TRBV5-1 with TRBJ2-5; 8 bases align to TRBD1. Germline lookup yields CDR1 SGHRS and CDR2 YFSETQ. Unmatched junction bases numbered 4, after V lost 6 bases and J lost 0 bases. This CDR3 is 14 amino acids long. CDR3 loop: CASNTGGYQETQYF. The CDR3 nucleotides read TGCGCCAGCAACACAGGGGGGTACCAAGAGACCCAGTACTTC.

The rearrangement links TRBV27 to TRBJ2-5; D may be TRBD2 (7 bases). The CDR3 spans 15 residues. The germline V gene encodes CDR1 MNHEY and CDR2 SMNVEV (reference sequence). The germline V and J ends were trimmed by 4 bases and 5 bases, with 17 bases remaining between them. In DNA, the CDR3 is TGTGCCAGCAGTTCTCAAGCGGGAAGGGGGGAGACCCAGTACTTC. It yields the protein CASSSQAGRGETQYF.

The chain uses TRBV2 and TRBJ2-1; D is unresolved. This CDR3 has 14 residues. Germline V CDR1 and CDR2: SNHLY, FYNNEI. V was shortened by 2 bases and J by 4 bases, with 9 bases between the two germline ends. CDR3 DNA sequence: TGTGCCAGCAGTGAACAGGTATTTTACAATGAGCAGTTCTTC. Translating it yields CASSEQVFYNEQFF.

This chain connects TRBV5-4 to TRBJ2-7; 10 bases agree with TRBD2. The germline gives CDR1 SGHNT, CDR2 YYREEE (reference sequence). After removal of 1 base from V and 2 bases from J, the junction contained 9 bases not matched to a gene. The CDR3 has 17 residues. The CDR3 spells CASSLSPRTSGTYEQYF. The DNA of the CDR3 is TGTGCCAGCAGCTTGAGCCCTCGGACTAGCGGTACCTACGAGCAGTACTTC.

CDR3 in DNA: TGTGCCAGCAGCTTGCACAGGGGATATAGCAATCAGCCCCAGCATTTT. Protein sequence: CASSLHRGYSNQPQHF. The chain combines TRBV5-6 with TRBJ1-5; 7 bases match TRBD1. With V trimmed by 1 base and J by 0 bases, 4 bases remained unmatched. CDR1 and CDR2 from the germline V gene are SGHDT and YYEEEE. This CDR3 comprises 16 residues.

The J gene is TRBJ2-7, the V gene TRBV21-1; the table's D call, TRBD2, has no DNA check behind it. TRBV21-1 is recorded as a pseudogene. The CDR3 runs to 14 residues. The DNA for the CDR3 is TGTGCCAGCACGACTAGCGGGGGGTCTCGGGAGCAGTACTTC. This codes for CASTTSGGSREQYF.

V and J are TRBV19 and TRBJ2-1; TRBD1 agrees at 9 bases. From germline, CDR1 is LNHDA and CDR2 SQIVND (reference sequence). V lost 7 bases, J lost 5 bases, and 6 bases stayed unmatched. CDR3 size: 14 residues. CDR3 DNA sequence: TGTGCCAGTACCTTATACAGGGGGCACAATGAGCAGTTCTTC. It codes for CASTLYRGHNEQFF.